This TCR beta chain was identified during a study of T cells in narcolepsy listed by TCRdb under 2018. In the study overall: Patients with narcolepsy type 1 or type 2 (NT1, NT2) and healthy control donors were enrolled in the study. The study used TCR Vbeta sequencing to track clonotypes in blood and CSF while looking for autoreactive T cells in narcolepsy patients that target self-antigens of hypocretin neurons (hypocretin, TRIB2). The full study reports these points: According to the report, autoreactive clonotypes were detected serially in the blood of the same patients and of different patients, but not in healthy controls. Certain blood memory CD4+ repertoires from patients and controls had no sequences that matched autoreactive T cell clones. Patients and controls had comparable numbers of sequenced blood memory CD4+ clonotypes, averaging about 40,000 and 33,000, respectively. In plots comparing CSF and blood CD4+ T cell clonotypes from the same patient, HCRT-specific and TRIB2-specific autoreactive clonotypes were highlighted.

Library generation was performed with the immunoSEQ multiplex PCR assay. TCRdb took this table from immuneACCESS and kept in-frame rearrangements with V and J called. Such tables lack part of the clones; where checked against another copy, unresolved V genes explain under half of the gap, and the rest is unexplained. Recorded for this sample are approximately 24,000 clones; about 86% of them occurred a single time. The top ten hold approximately 0.7% of the sample. In the germline V gene, CDR1 corresponds to MNHEY and CDR2 to SVGAGI. Including cysteine and phenylalanine, the CDR3 has 14 amino acids. The CDR3 DNA has 42 bases and is translated from base 1. Memory CD4+ T cells were sorted ex vivo from peripheral blood of narcolepsy patients and healthy controls for TCR Vbeta sequencing. As concerns this clone: Its antigen has not been determined. At one end, the junction sequence differs from germline, possibly due to a read error.

Recombination connected TRBV6-5 to TRBJ2-5; the D call is possibly TRBD1 or TRBD2, each sharing 6 bases. The tail of the sequence fits TRBJ2-7 better, so the J call may be wrong. The sequence came from a human donor with narcolepsy. The sequencing sample was made of CD45RA- memory CD4+ T cells from PBMCs. The sample's cell subset or site, from its label and the paper: memory T cells sorted ex vivo from peripheral blood. Here is the DNA: TGTGCCAGCATTTACAGGGAGGTTGGCTACGAGCAGTACTTC. This sequence encodes CASIYREVGYEQYF.